This T cell receptor beta chain was identified in a study of T-cell reconstitution after alpha-beta-depleted transplantation in children. Study-wide results and caveats: Day-60 TCRbeta diversity that was high in some patients was derived from surviving recipient T cells and thymic progenitors. A year had passed since transplant, and T-cell counts and diversity by then came mostly from newly produced T cells. Several hundred expanded graft clones reportedly supplied alpha-beta T cells about two months after transplant.

Germline V gene data show CDR1 as DFQATT and CDR2 as SNEGSKA (reference sequence). CDR3 length: 11 residues. Trimming shortened V by 3 bases and J by 3 bases, and 6 bases separated the two germline ends. TCRbeta library construction was performed incorporating unique molecular identifiers. TCRdb reanalysed the PCR reads using MiXCR and keeps one entry per CDR3 protein. The data contain about 98,000 distinct CDR3 sequences, about 25% of them seen just once; the ten biggest clones take up 20% to 25%. As for this clonotype: The antigen is unknown.

This sequence joins TRBV20-1 and TRBJ2-7; no clear D gene. The starting material was PBMCs, obtained before TCRalphabeta/CD19-depleted stem cell transplant. The TCR comes from a boy aged 2 to 9 with acute lymphoblastic leukemia, due to receive a stem cell transplant. CDR3 coding DNA: TGCAGTGCTAGCCCCTACTACGAGCAGTACTTC. Translation gives CSASPYYEQYF.